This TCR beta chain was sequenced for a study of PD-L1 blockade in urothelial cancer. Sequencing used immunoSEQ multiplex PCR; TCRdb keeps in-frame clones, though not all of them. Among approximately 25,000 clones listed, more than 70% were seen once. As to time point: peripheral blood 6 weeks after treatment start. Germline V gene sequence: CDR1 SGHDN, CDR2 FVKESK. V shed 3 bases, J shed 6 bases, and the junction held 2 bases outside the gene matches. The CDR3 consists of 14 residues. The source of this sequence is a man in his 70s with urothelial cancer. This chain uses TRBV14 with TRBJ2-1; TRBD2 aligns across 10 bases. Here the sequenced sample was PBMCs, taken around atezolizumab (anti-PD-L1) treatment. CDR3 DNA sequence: TGTGCCAGCAGCCAGGCTAGCGGGAGCAATGAGCAGTTCTTC. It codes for CASSQASGSNEQFF.